Following are 26 T cell receptor beta chains from one sample sequenced in a study of T-cell reconstitution after alpha-beta-depleted transplantation in children. Preparation of the TCRbeta library used unique molecular identifiers. Via MiXCR, TCRdb re-called the PCR reads, giving one row per CDR3 protein. This sample has almost 500,000 distinct CDR3 sequences, with roughly a tenth found just once. This specimen consisted of PBMCs, obtained before TCRalphabeta/CD19-depleted stem cell transplant. The receptors derive from a child aged 2 to 15 with inherited bone marrow failure, due to receive a stem cell transplant.

This clonotype was detected many times. The chain links TRBV20-1 to TRBJ2-1; the match to TRBD2 covers 10 bases. CDR3 length: 16 amino acids. V shed 3 bases and J 8 bases; nucleotides not matched to a gene: 13. Per the germline V gene, CDR1 is DFQATT and CDR2 is SNEGSKA (reference sequence). CDR3 nucleotide sequence: TGCAGTGCTAGTCACGGTCCTAGCGGGAGTAGATATGAGCAGTTCTTC. This gives the protein CSASHGPSGSRYEQFF.

In its sample, this clonotype was seen many times. The gene calls are TRBV7-2 and TRBJ2-1; 10 bases align to TRBD2. Trimming took 3 bases from V and 10 from J; bases not matched to a gene: 9. The CDR3 totals 15 residues. Per germline, CDR1 SGHTA and CDR2 FQGNSA. The DNA of the CDR3 is TGTGCCAGCAGCTTTCATTCTAGCGGGAGACGGGAGCAGTTCTTC. It yields the protein CASSFHSSGRREQFF.

This clonotype was counted at least ten times. This rearrangement joins TRBV6-6 to TRBJ1-1; the D is unclear. The CDR3 extends over 10 amino acids. V lost 5 bases, J lost 10 bases, and 8 bases lay in between. Germline V CDR1 and CDR2: MNHNY, SVGAGI (reference sequence). CDR3 sequence: CASSPPLAFF. Written as DNA, the CDR3 is TGTGCCAGCAGTCCCCCCCTAGCTTTCTTT.

The chain combines TRBV5-6 with TRBJ2-7; TRBD2 is a possible D gene (5 bases). This CDR3 contains 13 residues. Looked up from germline, CDR1 is SGHDT and CDR2 is YYEEEE. Trimming took 2 bases from V and 7 from J, leaving 13 bases between them. The CDR3 here is CASSFNVQREQYF. For the CDR3, the DNA is TGTGCCAGCAGCTTTAACGTCCAGCGGGAGCAGTACTTC.

This clonotype was counted ten times or more. J is TRBJ1-1 and V is TRBV12-3 or TRBV12-4; no definite D call. The CDR3 extends over 13 amino acids. Trimming shortened V by 4 bases and J by 1 base, and 7 bases separated the two germline ends. The CDR3 DNA is TGTGCCAGCAGTTATCGGCAGAACACTGAAGCTTTCTTT. It specifies CASSYRQNTEAFF.

This clonotype was observed many times. The V gene is TRBV27, the J gene TRBJ2-1; D not certain. Germline-derived CDR1 and CDR2 are MNHEY and SMNVEV (reference sequence). The germline V and J ends were trimmed by 8 bases and 0 bases, with 14 bases remaining between them. The CDR3 is 15 amino acids. CDR3 loop: CASSTWRSSYNEQFF. The CDR3 coding sequence is TGTGCCAGCTCCACGTGGCGGAGCTCCTACAATGAGCAGTTCTTC.

This clonotype was detected ten times or more. The CDR3 protein is CASSLEVYNEQFF. As DNA, the CDR3 is TGTGCCAGCAGCTTAGAAGTATACAATGAGCAGTTCTTC. The V gene is TRBV11-2, the J gene TRBJ2-1, with D uncertain. CDR1 and CDR2 (germline): SGHAT, FQNNGV. There are 13 residues in the CDR3. The V end lost 0 bases, the J end lost 4 bases, and 4 bases lay between the germline ends.

The genes are TRBV5-1 and TRBJ1-2; D remains unclear. Germline values: CDR1 SGHRS, CDR2 YFSETQ. V was trimmed by 0 bases and J by 8 bases, leaving 8 bases between them. The CDR3 consists of 12 residues. Here the CDR3 reads CASSLEAEGYTF. The CDR3, as DNA: TGCGCCAGCAGCTTGGAGGCCGAGGGCTACACCTTC. Complete variable domain (other parts from reference TRBV5-1 and TRBJ1-2): KAGVTQTPRYLIKTRGQQVTLSCSPISGHRSVSWYQQTPGQGLQFLFEYFSETQRNKGNFPGRFSGRQFSNSRSEMNVSTLELGDSALYLCASSLEAEGYTFGSGTRLTVV.

The V call is TRBV23-1, the J call TRBJ1-1; D gene unclear. TRBV23-1 is flagged as an ORF with uncertain function. Trimming removed 0 bases from V and 0 bases from J, with 8 bases in between. The CDR3 extends over 15 amino acids. CDR3 region: CASSQSTIVNTEAFF. Written as DNA, the CDR3 is TGCGCCAGCAGTCAATCGACAATAGTGAACACTGAAGCTTTCTTT.

The chain recombines TRBV29-1 with TRBJ2-7; 9 bases match TRBD1. Trimming at V came to 7 bases and at J to 3 bases, leaving 4 bases not matched to a gene. Germline V gives CDR1 SQVTM, CDR2 ANQGSEA. This CDR3 region has 12 residues. The CDR3 loop reads CSGGTGSYEQYF. The DNA of the CDR3 is TGCAGCGGAGGGACAGGGAGCTACGAGCAGTACTTC.

This clonotype was counted at least ten times. The chain joins TRBV7-2 to TRBJ2-7, with unresolved D. V lost 5 bases and J 2 bases, leaving 16 bases between the germline ends. Germline assignment: CDR1 SGHTA and CDR2 FQGNSA. The CDR3 length is 15 residues. The CDR3 spells CASSRDPGPTYEQYF. CDR3 DNA sequence: TGTGCCAGCAGCCGAGATCCGGGTCCGACCTACGAGCAGTACTTC.

The table lists this clonotype with a few counts. The V gene is TRBV5-4, the J gene TRBJ1-5; tentative D call: TRBD1 (5 bases). CDR3 length: 14 amino acids. Germline values: CDR1 SGHNT, CDR2 YYREEE (reference sequence). V was cut by 0 bases and J by 7 bases, with 11 bases left in between. Here the CDR3 reads CASSLGGDQQPQHF. The DNA of the CDR3 is TGTGCCAGCAGCTTGGGGGGCGATCAACAGCCCCAGCATTTT.

As regards this clonotype: This may arise from a read error, as a much more abundant clone is one base away. This rearrangement joins TRBV20-1 to TRBJ1-2; D might be TRBD1 (5 bases). Germline V gives CDR1 DFQATT, CDR2 SNEGSKA (reference sequence). This CDR3 has 13 residues. The CDR3 DNA reads TGCAGTGCTAGAGATTCGGGGTATCGGGGCTACAACTTC. Translated, it gives CSARDSGYRGYNF.

This clonotype was seen at least ten times. The chain combines TRBV6-5 with TRBJ2-1; TRBD2 aligns across 8 bases. In germline, CDR1 is MNHEY, CDR2 SVGAGI. V was pared by 1 base and J by 6 bases, with 8 bases of the junction left unmatched. The CDR3 has 16 residues. The CDR3 loop is CASSYFRGAGGNEQFF. CDR3 coding DNA: TGTGCCAGCAGTTACTTCCGGGGGGCGGGAGGCAATGAGCAGTTCTTC.

The chain carries TRBV20-1 and TRBJ2-2; 7 bases are shared with TRBD1. The CDR3 loop spans 17 amino acids. CDR1 and CDR2 from the germline V gene are DFQATT and SNEGSKA (reference sequence). Trimming cost V 0 bases and J 5 bases; bases outside gene matches: 12. CDR3 DNA: TGCAGTGCTAGAGACCCCTTCTACAGGGGACGGACCGGGGAGCTGTTTTTT. Translation: CSARDPFYRGRTGELFF.

At least ten counts were recorded for this clonotype. The genes are TRBV7-2 and TRBJ2-2; 13 bases align to TRBD2. The CDR3 covers 15 residues. J was trimmed by 5 bases and V by 3 bases; bases with no gene match: 0. Germline V gene sequence: CDR1 SGHTA, CDR2 FQGNSA. The CDR3 sequence is CASSLTSGRTGELFF. CDR3 DNA sequence: TGTGCCAGCAGCTTGACTAGCGGGAGGACCGGGGAGCTGTTTTTT.

This clonotype has ten or more counts. The rearrangement links TRBV7-2 to TRBJ2-1; 7 positions match TRBD2. V was pared by 3 bases and J by 4 bases, with 12 bases of the junction left unmatched. The CDR3 consists of 17 residues. Germline loops: CDR1 SGHTA, CDR2 FQGNSA. CDR3 sequence (DNA): TGTGCCAGCAGCTTTTTTGGTTCTAGCGGAGGTTACAATGAGCAGTTCTTC. Its protein product is CASSFFGSSGGYNEQFF.

This clonotype was seen a few times. The chain's CDR3 is CASSPRGTTSSSYEQYF. Here the CDR3 DNA reads TGTGCCAGCAGCCCCCGTGGGACAACCTCCTCCAGCTACGAGCAGTACTTC. V and J are TRBV21-1 and TRBJ2-7; no check of the table's D call, TRBD1, against the DNA was made. TRBV21-1 is designated a pseudogene. The length of the CDR3 is 17 residues.

This clonotype occurred many times. The J gene is TRBJ2-1, the V gene TRBV3-1; D unresolved. Between the trimmed V and J ends, which lost 4 bases and 7 bases, there was a span of 14 bases. In germline, CDR1 is LGHDT, CDR2 YNNKEL (reference sequence). The CDR3 runs 14 residues. As DNA, the CDR3 is TGTGCCAGCAGCCCGGGTCCATTAAGGAATGAGCAGTTCTTC. Its translation: CASSPGPLRNEQFF.

This clonotype was counted at least ten times. One end of the junction is discordant with germline, which a read error may explain. This chain uses TRBV7-7 with TRBJ2-2; tentative D call: TRBD2 (6 bases). Germline V gives CDR1 SSHAT, CDR2 FNYEAQ (reference sequence). The CDR3 loop spans 17 amino acids. The CDR3 nucleotides are TGTGCTAGCAGTCTTCACCCGGGACTGATTAACACCGGGGAGCTGTTTTTT. Translated: CASSLHPGLINTGELFF. The whole variable domain, filled in from reference TRBV7-7 and TRBJ2-2, reads GAGVSQSPRYKVTKRGQDVTLRCDPISSHATLYWYQQALGQGPEFLTYFNYEAQPDKSGLPSDRFSAERPEGSISTLTIQRTEQRDSAMYRCASSLHPGLINTGELFFGEGSRLTVL.

Many counts were recorded for this clonotype. The chain has TRBV7-2 and TRBJ2-2, with D perhaps TRBD2 (5 bases). Per the germline V gene, CDR1 is SGHTA and CDR2 is FQGNSA. V lost 5 bases, J lost 2 bases, and 15 bases lay in between. CDR3 size: 16 residues. In DNA, the CDR3 is TGTGCCAGCAGCCTCAGCGGCGGATATAACACCGGGGAGCTGTTTTTT. Translated: CASSLSGGYNTGELFF.

Comments on this clonotype: This could be a read error, since a much larger clone is one nucleotide away. The chain couples TRBV6-5 to TRBJ2-1; 7 bases align to TRBD2. The CDR3 length is 15 residues. CDR1 is MNHEY and CDR2 is SVGAGI in the germline V gene. CDR3 region: CASSYLASGYNEQIF. CDR3 nucleotide sequence: TGTGCCAGCAGTTACTTGGCTAGCGGTTACAATGAGCAGATCTTC.

This clonotype was recorded at least ten times. V usage is TRBV5-1 and J usage is TRBJ1-1, with TRBD1 identical over 11 bases. Unmatched junction bases numbered 5, after V lost 4 bases and J lost 0 bases. The length of the CDR3 is 16 residues. Per germline, CDR1 SGHRS and CDR2 YFSETQ. In nucleotides, the CDR3 is TGCGCCAGCAGCCAGGACAGGGGGCGCATGAACACTGAAGCTTTCTTT. Residues: CASSQDRGRMNTEAFF.

This clonotype was seen many times. The rearrangement uses TRBV20-1 and TRBJ2-5; no clear D gene. The germline V and J ends were trimmed by 0 bases and 5 bases, with 16 bases remaining between them. CDR3 length equals 15 residues. The germline gives CDR1 DFQATT, CDR2 SNEGSKA (reference sequence). The CDR3 DNA sequence: TGCAGTGCTAGAGATCCACAAGGGCCCGGGGAGACCCAGTACTTC. It codes for CSARDPQGPGETQYF.

This clonotype showed up many times. The chain combines TRBV7-9 with TRBJ2-7; D gene ambiguous. Trimming stripped 0 bases from V and 6 bases from J, with 15 bases between. This CDR3 spans 15 amino acids. Germline-derived CDR1 and CDR2 are SEHNR and FQNEAQ (reference sequence). CDR3 sequence reads: CASSLAPFGWFEQYF. The CDR3 nucleotides are TGTGCCAGCAGCTTAGCCCCTTTCGGATGGTTCGAGCAGTACTTC.

This clonotype appeared many times. The chain couples TRBV7-9 to TRBJ2-7; 8 bases are shared with TRBD1. This CDR3 spans 15 amino acids. V gave up 1 base and J gave up 3 bases; unmatched junction bases: 5. CDR1 is SEHNR and CDR2 is FQNEAQ in the germline V gene (reference sequence). This CDR3 is CASSLGTGKIYEQYF. CDR3 DNA: TGTGCCAGCAGCTTAGGGACAGGGAAAATCTACGAGCAGTACTTC. Full variable domain (rest looked up from reference TRBV7-9 and TRBJ2-7): DTGVSQNPRHKITKRGQNVTFRCDPISEHNRLYWYRQTLGQGPEFLTYFQNEAQLEKSRLLSDRFSAERPKGSFSTLEIQRTEQGDSAMYLCASSLGTGKIYEQYFGPGTRLTVT.